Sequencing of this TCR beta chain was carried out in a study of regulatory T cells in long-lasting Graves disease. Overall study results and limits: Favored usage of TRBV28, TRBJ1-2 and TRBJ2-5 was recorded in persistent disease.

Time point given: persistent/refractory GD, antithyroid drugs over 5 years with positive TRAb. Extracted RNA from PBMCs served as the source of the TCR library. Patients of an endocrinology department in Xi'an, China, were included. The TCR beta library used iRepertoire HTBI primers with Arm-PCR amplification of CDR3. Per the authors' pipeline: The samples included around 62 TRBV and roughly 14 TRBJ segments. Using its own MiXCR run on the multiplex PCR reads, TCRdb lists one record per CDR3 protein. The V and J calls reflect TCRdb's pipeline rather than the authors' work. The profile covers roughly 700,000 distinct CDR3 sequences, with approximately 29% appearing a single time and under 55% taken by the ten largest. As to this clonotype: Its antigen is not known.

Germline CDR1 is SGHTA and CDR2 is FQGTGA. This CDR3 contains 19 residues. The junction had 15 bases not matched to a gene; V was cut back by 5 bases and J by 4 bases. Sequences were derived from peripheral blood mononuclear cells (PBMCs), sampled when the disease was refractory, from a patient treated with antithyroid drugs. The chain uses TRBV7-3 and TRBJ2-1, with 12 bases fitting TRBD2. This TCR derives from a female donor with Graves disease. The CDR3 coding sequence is TGTGCCAGCAGCCAGTATTCCCAAATACTAGCGGGGGGATACAATGAGCAGTTCTTC. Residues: CASSQYSQILAGGYNEQFF. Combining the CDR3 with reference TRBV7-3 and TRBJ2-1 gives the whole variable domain GAGVSQTPSNKVTEKGKYVELRCDPISGHTALYWYRQSLGQGPEFLIYFQGTGAADDSGLPNDRFFAVRPEGSVSTLKIQRTERGDSAVYLCASSQYSQILAGGYNEQFFGPGTRLTVL.